This T cell receptor beta chain is from a study of shared clonotypes between healthy human individuals. This table comes from immunoSEQ multiplex PCR, and its TCRdb copy is limited to in-frame clones, with some not included. There are 2 million to 2.5 million clones in the sample; 90% to 95% occur only once, and 0.13% lies in the top ten. In germline, CDR1 is LNHDA, CDR2 SQIVND (reference sequence). CDR3 length: 13 amino acids. Trimming removed 8 bases at V and 1 base at J, with 9 bases between. The chain carries TRBV19 and TRBJ1-5, with D possibly matching TRBD1 (5 bases). The clonotype originates from a man aged 18-30 years in good health. Sequences were obtained from naive CD4+ T cells sorted from blood. Subset in this sample: CD45RA+ positively selected. In DNA form, the CDR3 reads TGTGCCAGTTCGGACACGAGCAATCAGCCCCAGCATTTT. Protein product: CASSDTSNQPQHF.